This TCR beta chain comes out of a study of blood T cell repertoires in COVID-19. For the study at large: Material from acute and convalescent COVID-19 was sourced from the United States, Italy and Spain.

Under the authors' procedure: Reference gene primers were amplified, and this amplification served to estimate nucleated cell counts. Profiling relied on immunoSEQ multiplex PCR, and the TCRdb table lists in-frame clones only, not all of them. V, J and clone size are those of that table, while D and trimming were read from the DNA. The sample includes approximately 180,000 clones, 70% to 85% of them seen just once. The CDR3 sequence is 16 residues long. Germline V CDR1 and CDR2: MRHNA, SNTAGT. Between the trimmed V and J ends, which lost 6 bases and 7 bases, there was a span of 19 bases. Those enrolled, adults aged about 18 to 89 years, came from 25 or so US areas.

Specimen: PBMCs or T cells enriched from blood (not recorded which). The source of this sequence is a man between 50 and 59 years old who had recovered from COVID-19. The chain couples TRBV6-4 to TRBJ1-6; TRBD1 might be the D (5 bases). CDR3 protein: CASSPPREGMNSPLHF. The DNA for the CDR3 is TGTGCCAGCAGCCCCCCTAGGGAGGGGATGAATTCACCCCTCCACTTT.